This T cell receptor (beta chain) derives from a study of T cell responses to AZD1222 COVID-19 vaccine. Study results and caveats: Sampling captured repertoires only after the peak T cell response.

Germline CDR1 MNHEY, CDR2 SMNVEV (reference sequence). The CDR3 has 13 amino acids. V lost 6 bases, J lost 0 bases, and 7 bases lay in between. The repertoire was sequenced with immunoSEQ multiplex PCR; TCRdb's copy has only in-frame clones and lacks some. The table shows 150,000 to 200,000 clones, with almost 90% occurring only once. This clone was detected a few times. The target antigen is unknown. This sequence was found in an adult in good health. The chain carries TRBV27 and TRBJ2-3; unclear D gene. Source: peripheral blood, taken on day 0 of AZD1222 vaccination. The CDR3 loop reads CASRYRSTDTQYF. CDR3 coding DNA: TGTGCCAGCAGGTACCGTAGCACAGATACGCAGTATTTT.